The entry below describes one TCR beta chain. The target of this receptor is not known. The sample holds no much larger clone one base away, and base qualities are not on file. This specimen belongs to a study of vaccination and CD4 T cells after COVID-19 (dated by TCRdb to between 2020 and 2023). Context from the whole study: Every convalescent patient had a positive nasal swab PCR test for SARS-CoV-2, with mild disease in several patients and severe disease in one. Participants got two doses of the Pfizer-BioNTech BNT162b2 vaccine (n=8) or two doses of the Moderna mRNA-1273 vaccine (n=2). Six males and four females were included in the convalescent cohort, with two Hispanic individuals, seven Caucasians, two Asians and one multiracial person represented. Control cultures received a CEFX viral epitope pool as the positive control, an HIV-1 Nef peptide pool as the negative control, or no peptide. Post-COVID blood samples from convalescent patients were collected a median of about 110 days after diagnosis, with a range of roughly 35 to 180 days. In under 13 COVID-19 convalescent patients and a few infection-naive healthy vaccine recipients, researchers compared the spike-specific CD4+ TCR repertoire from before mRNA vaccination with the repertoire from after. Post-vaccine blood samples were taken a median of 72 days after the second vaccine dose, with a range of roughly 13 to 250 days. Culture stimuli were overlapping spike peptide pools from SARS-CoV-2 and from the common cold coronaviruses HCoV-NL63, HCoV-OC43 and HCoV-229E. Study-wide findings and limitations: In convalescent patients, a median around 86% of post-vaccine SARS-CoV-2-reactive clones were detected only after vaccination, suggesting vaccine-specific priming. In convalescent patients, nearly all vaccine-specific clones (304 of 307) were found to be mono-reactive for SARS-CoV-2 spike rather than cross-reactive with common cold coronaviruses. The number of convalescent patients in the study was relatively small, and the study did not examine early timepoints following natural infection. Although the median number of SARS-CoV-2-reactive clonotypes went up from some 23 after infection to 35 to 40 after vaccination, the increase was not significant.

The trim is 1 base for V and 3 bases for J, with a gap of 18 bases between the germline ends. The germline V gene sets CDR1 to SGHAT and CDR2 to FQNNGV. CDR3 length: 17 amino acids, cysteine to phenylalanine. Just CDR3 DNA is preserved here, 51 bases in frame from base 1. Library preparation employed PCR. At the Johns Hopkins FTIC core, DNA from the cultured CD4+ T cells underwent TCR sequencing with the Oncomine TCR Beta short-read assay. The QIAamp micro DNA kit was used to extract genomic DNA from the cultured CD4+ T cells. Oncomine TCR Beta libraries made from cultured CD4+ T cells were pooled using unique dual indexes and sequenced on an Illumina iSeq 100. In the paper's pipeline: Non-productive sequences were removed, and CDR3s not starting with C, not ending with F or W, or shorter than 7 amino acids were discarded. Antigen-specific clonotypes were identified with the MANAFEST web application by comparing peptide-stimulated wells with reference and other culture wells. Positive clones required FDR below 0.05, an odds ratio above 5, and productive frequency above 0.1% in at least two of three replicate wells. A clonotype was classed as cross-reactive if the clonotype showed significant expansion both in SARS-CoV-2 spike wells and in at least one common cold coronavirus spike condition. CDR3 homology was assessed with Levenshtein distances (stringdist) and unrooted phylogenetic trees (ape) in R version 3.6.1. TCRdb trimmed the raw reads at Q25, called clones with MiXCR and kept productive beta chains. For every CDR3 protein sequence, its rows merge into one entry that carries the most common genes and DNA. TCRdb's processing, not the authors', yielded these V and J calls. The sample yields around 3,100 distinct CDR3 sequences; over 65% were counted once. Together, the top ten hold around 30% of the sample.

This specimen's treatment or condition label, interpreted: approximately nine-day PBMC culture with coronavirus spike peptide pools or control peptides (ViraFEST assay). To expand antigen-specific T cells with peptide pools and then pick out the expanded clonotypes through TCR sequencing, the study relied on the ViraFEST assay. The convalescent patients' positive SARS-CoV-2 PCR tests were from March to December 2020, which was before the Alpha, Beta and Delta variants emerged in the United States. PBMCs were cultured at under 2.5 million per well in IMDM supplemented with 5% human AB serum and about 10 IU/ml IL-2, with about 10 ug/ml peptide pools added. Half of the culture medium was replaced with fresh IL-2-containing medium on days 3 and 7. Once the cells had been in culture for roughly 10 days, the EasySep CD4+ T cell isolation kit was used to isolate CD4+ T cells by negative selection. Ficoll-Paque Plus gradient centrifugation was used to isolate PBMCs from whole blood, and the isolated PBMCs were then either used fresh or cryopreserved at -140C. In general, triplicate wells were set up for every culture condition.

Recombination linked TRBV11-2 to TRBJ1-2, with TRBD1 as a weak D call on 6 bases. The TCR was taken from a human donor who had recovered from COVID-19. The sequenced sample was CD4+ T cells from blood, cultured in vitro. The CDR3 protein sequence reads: CASSLAQIRTEYYGYTF. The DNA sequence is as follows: TGTGCCAGCAGCTTAGCACAAATCCGGACAGAATACTATGGCTACACCTTC. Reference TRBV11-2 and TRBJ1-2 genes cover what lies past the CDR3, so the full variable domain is EAGVAQSPRYKIIEKRQSVAFWCNPISGHATLYWYQQILGQGPKLLIQFQNNGVVDDSQLPKDRFSAERLKGVDSTLKIQPAKLEDSAVYLCASSLAQIRTEYYGYTFGSGTRLTVV.